The 32 T cell receptor beta chains listed next were all sequenced from one sample in a study of T cells after yellow fever vaccination. TCRdb recomputed calls from the 5' RACE reads with MiXCR, one row per CDR3 protein. This sample has 85,000 to 100,000 distinct CDR3 sequences, with around 5.8% found just once. The sequenced sample was CD8+ T cells sorted from PBMCs, obtained 10 days after the yellow fever booster vaccination. The receptor source for this set is a young man who received the YFV17D yellow fever vaccine.

The chain links TRBV7-2 to TRBJ2-3; 11 bases fit TRBD2. J lost 5 bases, V lost 3 bases, and 4 bases had no gene match. The CDR3 runs 15 residues. The germline gives CDR1 SGHTA, CDR2 FQGNSA. The CDR3 protein is CASSFPTSGGDTQYF. The CDR3 bases are TGTGCCAGCAGCTTCCCCACTAGCGGGGGAGATACGCAGTATTTT.

Only a few counts were recorded for this clonotype. At one of its ends the junction is not consistent with the germline gene, which may arise from a read error. The rearrangement uses TRBV5-5 and TRBJ2-3, with 7 bases aligning to TRBD2. This CDR3 is built from 15 residues. Germline V CDR1 and CDR2: SGHKS, YYEKEE (reference sequence). CDR3 residues: CASTLRRSGGDTQYF. The CDR3 region has the DNA TGTGCCAGCACCTTGAGAAGGTCCGGGGGGGATACGCAGTATTTT.

This clonotype has ten or more counts. The chain employs TRBV15 and TRBJ2-1, with 8 bases fitting TRBD2. The germline V gene encodes CDR1 LNHNV and CDR2 YYDKDF (reference sequence). The V gene end was trimmed by 6 bases and the J gene end by 2 bases; junction bases not matched to a gene: 6. The CDR3 has 15 amino acids. The CDR3 coding sequence is TGTGCCACCAGTTCCGGGGGGGCCCCCTACAATGAGCAGTTCTTC. It specifies CATSSGGAPYNEQFF.

This chain uses TRBV19 with TRBJ2-3, with 12 bases aligning to TRBD2. Germline CDR1 LNHDA, CDR2 SQIVND (reference sequence). V shed 10 bases, J shed 1 base, and the junction held 6 bases outside the gene matches. CDR3 length: 15 residues. In nucleotides, the CDR3 is TGTGCCACCCAAAGACTAGCGGGGGGCACAGATACGCAGTATTTT. Protein sequence: CATQRLAGGTDTQYF.

This clonotype has at least ten counts. The chain joins TRBV5-1 to TRBJ2-2, with D perhaps TRBD1 or TRBD2 (5 bases each). The V and J ends lost 2 bases and 9 bases respectively, with 14 bases between them. The CDR3 contains 14 residues. Germline loops: CDR1 SGHRS, CDR2 YFSETQ. CDR3 sequence reads: CASSLRDPGRELFF. The CDR3 nucleotides read TGCGCCAGCAGCTTAAGGGACCCTGGGCGGGAGCTGTTTTTT. Variable domain in full (rest from reference TRBV5-1 and TRBJ2-2): KAGVTQTPRYLIKTRGQQVTLSCSPISGHRSVSWYQQTPGQGLQFLFEYFSETQRNKGNFPGRFSGRQFSNSRSEMNVSTLELGDSALYLCASSLRDPGRELFFGEGSRLTVL.

The chain couples TRBV13 to TRBJ2-3, with D unclear. Trimming removed 5 bases from V and 6 bases from J, with 12 bases in between. CDR3 length: 13 residues. Germline-derived CDR1 and CDR2 are PRHDT and FYEKMQ (reference sequence). CDR3 residues: CASSAPVGDTQYF. DNA of the CDR3: TGTGCCAGCAGCGCCCCAGTGGGGGATACGCAGTATTTT.

This chain joins TRBV4-1 and TRBJ2-5; D not resolved. This CDR3 spans 15 amino acids. Germline CDR1 and CDR2: MGHRA and YSYEKL. The V and J ends lost 4 bases and 3 bases respectively, with 15 bases between them. This CDR3 reads CASSPMTLGEETQYF. Written as DNA, the CDR3 is TGCGCCAGCAGCCCTATGACTCTTGGTGAAGAGACCCAGTACTTC.

Ten or more counts support this clonotype. This chain uses TRBV20-1 with TRBJ2-2; 16 positions match TRBD2. This CDR3 region has 19 residues. V was pared by 0 bases and J by 4 bases, with 8 bases of the junction left unmatched. The germline V gene has CDR1 DFQATT and CDR2 SNEGSKA (reference sequence). The CDR3 region has the DNA TGCAGTGCTAGAGACACCGGGACTAGCGGGGGGGTCCTCACCGGGGAGCTGTTTTTT. Amino acid sequence: CSARDTGTSGGVLTGELFF.

Many counts were recorded for this clonotype. The rearrangement links TRBV7-7 to TRBJ2-5, with 7 bases aligning to TRBD1. This CDR3 has 16 amino acids. Germline trimming cut 1 base from V and 2 bases from J; bases unmatched to any gene: 7. Per the germline V gene, CDR1 is SSHAT and CDR2 is FNYEAQ (reference sequence). CDR3 nucleotides: TGTGCCAGCAGCTTAGGCAATTGGGACAGTCAAGAGACCCAGTACTTC. Its translation: CASSLGNWDSQETQYF. Using reference TRBV7-7 and TRBJ2-5 for the parts outside the CDR3, the full variable domain is GAGVSQSPRYKVTKRGQDVTLRCDPISSHATLYWYQQALGQGPEFLTYFNYEAQPDKSGLPSDRFSAERPEGSISTLTIQRTEQRDSAMYRCASSLGNWDSQETQYFGPGTRLLVL.

V usage is TRBV7-3 and J usage is TRBJ2-7, with D possibly matching TRBD2 (6 bases). This CDR3 spans 13 amino acids. The V and J ends lost 1 base and 6 bases respectively, with 10 bases between them. CDR1 is SGHTA, CDR2 FQGTGA, per germline. The CDR3 DNA reads TGTGCCAGCAGCTTAAATCCCGGGAGCGAGCAGTACGTC. This translates into CASSLNPGSEQYV.

This clonotype was found a few times. The chain employs TRBV5-1 and TRBJ2-5; D gene uncertain. Trimming left V 3 bases short and J 0 bases short, with 9 bases between. Germline CDR1 and CDR2: SGHRS and YFSETQ. The CDR3 is made up of 14 amino acids. CDR3 loop: CASSSVTYQETQYF. In DNA form, the CDR3 reads TGCGCCAGCAGCTCGGTGACATACCAAGAGACCCAGTACTTC.

The chain recombines TRBV20-1 with TRBJ2-7, with D unresolved. Germline CDR1 and CDR2: DFQATT and SNEGSKA (reference sequence). Trimming removed 0 bases at V and 5 bases at J, with 14 bases between. This CDR3 region has 14 residues. CDR3 in amino acids: CSARDGAEANEQYF. For the CDR3, the DNA is TGCAGTGCTAGAGATGGAGCTGAAGCCAACGAGCAGTACTTC.

The chain couples TRBV19 to TRBJ1-2; D ambiguous. This CDR3 has 13 residues. V lost 6 bases, J lost 2 bases, and 10 bases lay in between. Per germline, CDR1 LNHDA and CDR2 SQIVND (reference sequence). CDR3 sequence (DNA): TGTGCCAGTAGCCCAACCTACAACTATGGCTACACCTTC. Residues: CASSPTYNYGYTF. The full variable domain, completed using reference TRBV19 and TRBJ1-2, is DGGITQSPKYLFRKEGQNVTLSCEQNLNHDAMYWYRQDPGQGLRLIYYSQIVNDFQKGDIAEGYSVSREKKESFPLTVTSAQKNPTAFYLCASSPTYNYGYTFGSGTRLTVV.

This clonotype appeared many times. The V call is TRBV29-1, the J call TRBJ2-3; TRBD1 might be the D (7 bases). Looked up from germline, CDR1 is SQVTM and CDR2 is ANQGSEA. Trimming took off 4 bases at V and 2 bases at J, with 13 bases between the two ends. The CDR3 spans 14 residues. CDR3 loop: CSVGQGLPTDTQYF. For the CDR3, the DNA is TGCAGCGTTGGACAGGGACTTCCCACAGATACGCAGTATTTT.

This clonotype was seen only a few times. V gene TRBV4-1 combines with J gene TRBJ2-5; 12 nucleotides align to TRBD2. The CDR3 is made up of 16 amino acids. Germline CDR1 reads MGHRA; CDR2 reads YSYEKL. Trimming at V came to 4 bases and at J to 2 bases, leaving 5 bases not matched to a gene. CDR3 in DNA: TGCGCCAGCAGCCCGACTAGCGGGGGAACACAAGAGACCCAGTACTTC. Encoded protein: CASSPTSGGTQETQYF.

This clonotype occurred a few times. V gene TRBV12-3 or TRBV12-4 combines with J gene TRBJ1-5; D perhaps matches TRBD1 (5 bases). Trimming cost V 3 bases and J 2 bases, with 11 bases left between them. The length of the CDR3 is 15 residues. CDR3 residues: CASSFWGVGNQPQHF. As DNA, the CDR3 is TGTGCCAGCAGTTTTTGGGGGGTGGGCAATCAGCCCCAGCATTTT.

This clonotype appeared many times. V is TRBV7-8 and J is TRBJ2-5, with TRBD1 matching over 9 bases. V shed 7 bases and J 2 bases; nucleotides not matched to a gene: 14. This CDR3 contains 17 residues. Germline CDR1 is SGHVS and CDR2 is FQNEAQ. As DNA, the CDR3 is TGTGCCAGCACCCAAAGGGGACAGGGAGAACTGCAAGAGACCCAGTACTTC. Translating it yields CASTQRGQGELQETQYF.

V usage is TRBV6-5 and J usage is TRBJ1-5, with a tentative D call TRBD1 (5 bases). The CDR3 runs 15 residues. Germline lookup yields CDR1 MNHEY and CDR2 SVGAGI. V gave up 4 bases and J gave up 3 bases, with 13 bases separating them. In nucleotides, the CDR3 is TGTGCCAGCAGTTTCCAATCGGGGGTCAATCAGCCCCAGCATTTT. Encoded protein: CASSFQSGVNQPQHF.

This clonotype appeared a single time. Sequence at one end of the junction differs from germline and may be a read error. The chain couples TRBV2 to TRBJ2-3, with D possibly being TRBD2 (6 bases). The CDR3 spans 16 residues. Looked up from germline, CDR1 is SNHLY and CDR2 is FYNNEI. DNA for the CDR3: TGTGCCAGCAGTGAATTATTAGCGGCTAGCACAGATACGCAGAATTTT. Residues: CASSELLAASTDTQNF.

V and J are TRBV19 and TRBJ1-4; D is unresolved. V lost 7 bases and J 4 bases, leaving 16 bases between the germline ends. CDR1 and CDR2 from the germline V gene are LNHDA and SQIVND (reference sequence). The CDR3 length is 15 residues. CDR3 sequence reads: CASTPSRRYNEKLFF. In nucleotides, the CDR3 is TGTGCCAGTACCCCAAGCCGGCGGTATAATGAAAAACTGTTTTTT.

This clonotype came up a few times. The chain uses TRBV29-1 and TRBJ2-7, with D possibly TRBD2 on 6 matching bases. V lost 0 bases, J lost 6 bases, and 9 bases lay in between. CDR3 length equals 12 residues. The V gene's germline CDR1 is SQVTM and CDR2 ANQGSEA. The CDR3: CSVEDTGAEQYF. CDR3 nucleotide sequence: TGCAGCGTTGAAGATACGGGAGCCGAGCAGTACTTC.

The chain combines TRBV4-2 with TRBJ1-2; a possible D gene is TRBD1 (5 bases). Per germline, CDR1 LGHNA and CDR2 YNFKEQ. There are 16 residues in the CDR3. Trimming took 2 bases from V and 2 from J, leaving 15 bases between them. The CDR3 nucleotides read TGTGCCAGCAGCCAACCCCTCCGGGACGCCAACTATGGCTACACCTTC. Its protein is CASSQPLRDANYGYTF.

This clonotype was detected only a few times. The rearrangement uses TRBV12-3 or TRBV12-4 and TRBJ2-1, with D perhaps matching TRBD2 (6 bases). The V and J ends lost 7 bases and 4 bases respectively, with 17 bases between them. The CDR3 sequence is 15 residues long. This chain's CDR3 is CASNLGAGLYNEQFF. The CDR3 coding sequence is TGTGCCAGCAACCTTGGGGCGGGGCTTTACAATGAGCAGTTCTTC.

The sample holds a few counts of this clonotype. The chain has TRBV6-2 or TRBV6-3 and TRBJ1-6; the D is unclear. Germline V gives CDR1 MNHEY, CDR2 SVGEGT. Trimming removed 0 bases from V and 10 bases from J, with 7 bases in between. This CDR3 region has 13 residues. CDR3 DNA: TGTGCCAGCAGTTACTCGAACGGATCACCCCTCCACTTT. Translation gives CASSYSNGSPLHF.

This chain joins TRBV7-6 and TRBJ1-1; TRBD1 is a possible D gene (5 bases). Germline V gene data show CDR1 as SGHVS and CDR2 as FNYEAQ. This CDR3 contains 14 residues. Deletions cut 4 bases from V and 7 bases from J, with 16 bases between. The CDR3 here is CASSSAPGTGEAFF. The CDR3 region has the DNA TGTGCCAGCAGCTCGGCCCCCGGGACGGGTGAAGCTTTCTTT.

This chain uses TRBV28 with TRBJ1-4; D is ambiguous. Germline values: CDR1 MDHEN, CDR2 SYDVKM. V gave up 5 bases and J gave up 0 bases, with 16 bases separating them. The length of the CDR3 is 17 residues. CDR3 in DNA: TGTGCCAGCAGTGAACGGCAGGTCCTCGCAACTAATGAAAAACTGTTTTTT. This translates into CASSERQVLATNEKLFF.

This clonotype was counted between two and nine times. The rearrangement joins TRBV5-1 to TRBJ2-7; D is perhaps TRBD1 (5 bases). V lost 1 base and J 6 bases, leaving 11 bases between the germline ends. There are 13 residues in the CDR3. Germline CDR1 SGHRS, CDR2 YFSETQ. The CDR3 DNA follows: TGCGCCAGCAGCTTGTGGCAGGGAAGCGAGCAGTACGTC. This sequence encodes CASSLWQGSEQYV.

Only a few counts were recorded for this clonotype. The chain uses TRBV11-2 and TRBJ2-1, with D unresolved. Germline CDR1 is SGHAT and CDR2 is FQNNGV. This CDR3 is built from 12 residues. V lost 4 bases, J lost 10 bases, and 11 bases lay in between. The CDR3 nucleotides are TGTGCCAGCAGCTCCTCCTTGGGGGAGCAGTTCTTC. It yields the protein CASSSSLGEQFF.

This clonotype was detected many times. This chain connects TRBV4-1 to TRBJ2-3; no definite D call. This CDR3 region has 15 residues. Trimming took 3 bases from V and 2 from J, leaving 12 bases between them. Per germline, CDR1 MGHRA and CDR2 YSYEKL. DNA of the CDR3: TGCGCCAGCAGCCAGGCCCCTGGGTCCACAGATACGCAGTATTTT. Translated: CASSQAPGSTDTQYF.

This clonotype has more than one count but fewer than ten. This chain connects TRBV11-2 to TRBJ2-7, with 7 bases lining up with TRBD2. Germline V gene lookup returns CDR1 SGHAT and CDR2 FQNNGV. CDR3 length equals 16 residues. With 5 bases clipped from V and 2 bases from J, the junction kept 12 bases outside the gene matches. In DNA form, the CDR3 reads TGTGCCAGCAGCCCAGGGAGCGGGGAATACGCCTACGAGCAGTACGTC. Amino acid sequence: CASSPGSGEYAYEQYV.

The chain links TRBV29-1 to TRBJ2-2, with no clear D. Germline V gene lookup returns CDR1 SQVTM and CDR2 ANQGSEA. This CDR3 is 17 amino acids long. Trimming took 0 bases from V and 3 from J, leaving 17 bases between them. CDR3 in DNA: TGCAGCGTTGAAGATGCCTCCCTGGAGCATTACACCGGGGAGCTGTTTTTT. It encodes CSVEDASLEHYTGELFF.

J is TRBJ1-3 and V is TRBV12-3 or TRBV12-4; D unclear. Trimming cost V 8 bases and J 2 bases, with 4 bases left between them. The CDR3 loop spans 11 amino acids. The CDR3 region is CASGAGNTIYF. DNA of the CDR3: TGTGCCAGCGGGGCTGGAAACACCATATATTTT.